This TCR beta chain is from a study of OX40 agonist ivuxolimab in advanced cancers. At the level of the study: At 0.01 to 10 mg/kg, ivuxolimab was administered intravenously to patients every 2 weeks.

Using immunoSEQ multiplex PCR, the repertoire was profiled, and TCRdb retains in-frame clones only, with some absent. Of about 68,000 clones in the sample, nearly 85% were seen once. V shed 1 base and J shed 4 bases, with 8 bases lying between them. The V gene's germline CDR1 is SGHVS and CDR2 FQNEAQ. This CDR3 region has 13 residues. The chain joins TRBV7-8 to TRBJ2-7, with D uncertain. The sequenced sample was CD4+ or CD8+ T cells sorted from blood, obtained in a trial of the OX40 agonist ivuxolimab. The TCR sequence derives from an adult with an advanced solid tumor such as melanoma, head and neck, liver or kidney cancer. The CDR3 region is CASSLGVGYEQYV. Here the CDR3 DNA reads TGTGCCAGCAGCTTAGGGGTAGGGTACGAGCAGTACGTC.